This note documents a single T cell receptor (beta chain) sequence. Its target is unknown. This record comes from a study of blood T cells in healthy people across ages. Study results and limitations: The diversity estimates, figures obtained from one million T cells, were considered underestimates. Comparison with aged donors showed that long-lived donors had more naive CD4+ cells and higher diversity. With age, beta diversity per million T cells declined roughly linearly, significantly by 35 to 40.

Sample-barcoded 5' priming and a J-beta primer mix drove a second PCR of about 6 to 11 cycles. Each of the cDNA molecules was tagged by a template-switch adaptor with 12 random nucleotides. One entry per CDR3 protein, called by TCRdb with MiXCR from the 5' RACE reads. The sample holds approximately 2,000,000 distinct CDR3 sequences, about two fifths seen once. Germline values: CDR1 LGHNA, CDR2 YNFKEQ. The CDR3 contains 16 residues. Trimming took off 0 bases at V and 2 bases at J, with 11 bases between the two ends. The rearrangement uses TRBV4-2 and TRBJ2-1; perhaps D is TRBD1 or TRBD2 (6 bases each). The sequenced material came from blood. This receptor was obtained from a human donor in good health. CDR3 coding DNA: TGTGCCAGCAGCCAAGATGAGGGGGGACCCTACAATGAGCAGTTCTTC. It codes for CASSQDEGGPYNEQFF.